One and the same sample provided the 24 T cell receptor beta chains below, sequenced in a study of shared clonotypes between healthy human individuals. Sequencing was performed with immunoSEQ multiplex PCR; in TCRdb, only in-frame clones are kept and a portion is missing. The sample has about 1.1 million clones, 70% to 85% seen once; the top ten hold about 0.89%. Sequencing was done on a sample of memory CD4+ T cells from PBMCs. As for subset: CD45RA-negative fraction. These receptors were taken from a man in his late teens or twenties in good health. Some clones in this sample may be carry-over from other donors' samples.

Of note for this clone: A much larger clonotype is one base distant, so this may be a read error. The CDR3 nucleotides read TGTGCCAGCGGCTTAAGTGGGAGGGCCATGGTCTTC. Translated: CASGLSGRAMVF. The chain recombines TRBV7-2 with TRBJ2-1; 7 nucleotides line up with TRBD2. The CDR3 consists of 12 residues. Germline CDR1 SGHTA, CDR2 FQGNSA. Full variable domain (rest looked up from reference TRBV7-2 and TRBJ2-1): GAGVSQSPSNKVTEKGKDVELRCDPISGHTALYWYRQSLGQGLEFLIYFQGNSAPDKSGLPSDRFSAERTGGSVSTLTIQRTQQEDSAVYLCASGLSGRAMVFGPGTRLTVL.

The chain carries TRBV28 and TRBJ1-4, with D possibly matching TRBD1 (6 bases). The V end lost 6 bases, the J end lost 4 bases, and 12 bases lay between the germline ends. CDR1 MDHEN and CDR2 SYDVKM come from the germline V gene. The CDR3 length is 14 residues. The CDR3 protein is CASSPDSLNEKLFF. DNA for the CDR3: TGTGCCAGCAGCCCGGACAGCCTTAATGAAAAACTGTTTTTT. Drawing the rest from reference TRBV28 and TRBJ1-4, the complete variable domain is DVKVTQSSRYLVKRTGEKVFLECVQDMDHENMFWYRQDPGLGLRLIYFSYDVKMKEKGDIPEGYSVSREKKERFSLILESASTNQTSMYLCASSPDSLNEKLFFGSGTQLSVL.

This clone was recorded a few times. The V and J genes are TRBV30 and TRBJ1-1, with 8 bases identical to TRBD1. This CDR3 is 12 amino acids long. V was clipped by 1 base and J by 7 bases; unmatched bases: 2. CDR1 is GTSNPN, CDR2 SVGIG, per germline (reference sequence). The CDR3 DNA follows: TGTGCCTGGAGTGGTGGACAGGGTGAAGCTTTCTTT. Protein product: CAWSGGQGEAFF.

In the case of this clone: This sample also contains other DNA sequences that code for the same CDR3. The chain links TRBV6-1 to TRBJ2-3; D is ambiguous. CDR3 length: 13 amino acids. V dropped 2 bases and J dropped 1 base, with 4 bases sitting between them. The germline V gene has CDR1 MNHNS and CDR2 SASEGT. For the CDR3, the DNA is TGTGCCAGCAGTGAATTAGGCACAGATACGCAGTATTTT. It translates to CASSELGTDTQYF.

The chain is built from TRBV28 and TRBJ1-5; 9 bases match TRBD1. The germline V gene has CDR1 MDHEN and CDR2 SYDVKM. This CDR3 is 15 amino acids long. Trimming removed 6 bases from V and 1 base from J; junction bases left unmatched: 4. This CDR3 is CASRTGTGSNQPQHF. The CDR3 nucleotides read TGTGCCAGCAGAACCGGGACAGGGAGCAATCAGCCCCAGCATTTT.

The chain joins TRBV5-1 to TRBJ2-7, with a tentative D call TRBD2 (5 bases). The V and J ends lost 2 bases and 4 bases respectively, with 16 bases between them. This CDR3 comprises 15 residues. Germline CDR1 and CDR2: SGHRS and YFSETQ. The CDR3 reads CASSLAPSRGYEQYF. CDR3 in DNA: TGCGCCAGCAGCTTAGCCCCCTCCCGGGGATACGAGCAGTACTTC.

The gene calls are TRBV11-1 and TRBJ1-1; the D is unclear. Trimming removed 5 bases at V and 1 base at J, with 8 bases between. CDR1 is SGHAT and CDR2 is FQDESV in the germline V gene (reference sequence). This CDR3 has 13 residues. In DNA form, the CDR3 reads TGTGCCAGCAGCCGAGCACCGAACACTGAAGCTTTCTTT. Protein sequence: CASSRAPNTEAFF. The full variable domain, with the rest looked up from reference TRBV11-1 and TRBJ1-1, is EAEVAQSPRYKITEKSQAVAFWCDPISGHATLYWYRQILGQGPELLVQFQDESVVDDSQLPKDRFSAERLKGVDSTLKIQPAELGDSAMYLCASSRAPNTEAFFGQGTRLTVV.

This sequence joins TRBV6-5 and TRBJ2-7; TRBD2 aligns across 10 bases. Unmatched junction bases numbered 8, after V lost 7 bases and J lost 5 bases. From germline, CDR1 is MNHEY and CDR2 SVGAGI. This CDR3 has 14 residues. The CDR3 reads CASTPGLARNEQYF. The CDR3 DNA is TGTGCCAGCACCCCGGGACTAGCGCGGAACGAGCAGTACTTC.

The rearrangement links TRBV28 to TRBJ2-1, with TRBD2 matching over 7 bases. V was pared by 4 bases and J by 0 bases, with 9 bases of the junction left unmatched. The germline CDR1 and CDR2 sequences are MDHEN and SYDVKM. This CDR3 comprises 17 residues. CDR3 DNA: TGTGCCAGCAGTTCCCCCACTAGCGTTAGCTCCTACAATGAGCAGTTCTTC. Its protein is CASSSPTSVSSYNEQFF.

The CDR3 spells CASSLEAGLSPQHF. The CDR3 DNA reads as TGTGCCAGCAGCTTAGAGGCAGGGTTGAGCCCCCAGCATTTT. V usage is TRBV7-2 and J usage is TRBJ1-5, with a possible D match to TRBD1 (5 bases). Germline V CDR1 and CDR2: SGHTA, FQGNSA. The CDR3 runs 14 residues. V was trimmed by 1 base and J by 10 bases, leaving 14 bases between them.

V is TRBV27 and J is TRBJ2-1, with a weak D call TRBD1 (7 bases). Germline loops: CDR1 MNHEY, CDR2 SMNVEV (reference sequence). Trimming removed 5 bases at V and 7 bases at J, with 21 bases between. The CDR3 covers 16 residues. This chain's CDR3 is CASSLQRQGGGNEQFF. CDR3 DNA sequence: TGTGCCAGCAGTCTCCAAAGACAGGGTGGGGGGAATGAGCAGTTCTTC.

This clone has a handful of counts. V gene TRBV7-2 combines with J gene TRBJ2-7; possibly TRBD2 for D (6 bases). With 4 bases removed from V and 3 bases from J, the gap between germline ends came to 16 bases. The CDR3 is 15 residues long. Germline CDR1 SGHTA, CDR2 FQGNSA. Here the CDR3 DNA reads TGTGCCAGCAGCTCTCAGTGGGGGGAAAACTACGAGCAGTACTTC. Amino acids: CASSSQWGENYEQYF.

J is TRBJ1-2 and V is TRBV6-5; D gene unclear. V lost 7 bases and J 6 bases, leaving 9 bases between the germline ends. This CDR3 is 11 amino acids long. From germline, CDR1 is MNHEY and CDR2 SVGAGI. The CDR3 DNA sequence: TGTGCCAGCATCGGGGAGGATGGCTACACCTTC. Translation gives CASIGEDGYTF.

V usage is TRBV7-3 and J usage is TRBJ2-2; D gene uncertain. Trimming pared 2 bases from V and 6 bases from J, leaving 4 bases between. The germline V gene encodes CDR1 SGHTA and CDR2 FQGTGA. CDR3 length equals 12 residues. In DNA form, the CDR3 reads TGTGCCAGCAGCTTAGACGCCGGGGAGCTGTTTTTT. The encoded protein is CASSLDAGELFF.

This clone was recorded once. V is TRBV2 and J is TRBJ1-3; 8 bases map to TRBD1. Per the germline V gene, CDR1 is SNHLY and CDR2 is FYNNEI. The J segment lost 5 bases and the V segment lost 4 bases, leaving 10 bases of the junction unmatched. This CDR3 region has 16 residues. The CDR3 region has the DNA TGTGCCAGCAGTGGACCTCGGAGACAGGGGAGAAACACCATATATTTT. It is translated as CASSGPRRQGRNTIYF.

This clone was observed at least ten times. The chain links TRBV28 to TRBJ2-7; 8 bases are shared with TRBD2. The ends lost 7 bases at V and 1 base at J; junction bases unmatched: 18. Germline CDR1 is MDHEN and CDR2 is SYDVKM. This CDR3 has 18 amino acids. The CDR3 DNA sequence: TGTGCCAGCAACAAAGTCGGGCTAGCGGGCCCCATGTCCTACGAGCAGTACTTC. It translates to CASNKVGLAGPMSYEQYF.

A note on this clone: One end of the junction is discordant with germline, which a read error may explain. The CDR3 sequence is CASSEALGIVGVF. CDR3 nucleotides: TGTGCCAGCAGTGAAGCGCTAGGAATAGTTGGTGTCTTC. J is TRBJ2-1 and V is TRBV2; no firm D call. Germline lookup yields CDR1 SNHLY and CDR2 FYNNEI. The CDR3 consists of 13 residues.

V usage is TRBV7-9 and J usage is TRBJ1-2; D is undetermined. The CDR3 covers 12 residues. Trimming left V 2 bases short and J 8 bases short, with 9 bases between. Germline CDR1 and CDR2: SEHNR and FQNEAQ (reference sequence). CDR3 bases: TGTGCCAGCAGCTTATGGGTTCGCGGCTACACCTTC. This sequence encodes CASSLWVRGYTF. Looking up the rest from reference TRBV7-9 and TRBJ1-2 gives the full variable domain: DTGVSQNPRHKITKRGQNVTFRCDPISEHNRLYWYRQTLGQGPEFLTYFQNEAQLEKSRLLSDRFSAERPKGSFSTLEIQRTEQGDSAMYLCASSLWVRGYTFGSGTRLTVV.

The chain carries TRBV18 and TRBJ1-2; D unclear. V gave up 2 bases and J gave up 2 bases, with 9 bases separating them. The CDR3 is 14 residues long. Germline lookup yields CDR1 KGHSH and CDR2 LQKENI. DNA of the CDR3: TGTGCCAGCTCACCAAGTATGCAAAACTATGGCTACACCTTC. Translation: CASSPSMQNYGYTF.

As regards this clone: Other DNA sequences in the same sample also yield this CDR3. The V gene is TRBV5-6, the J gene TRBJ1-2, with D possibly being TRBD1 (5 bases). The CDR3 sequence is 14 residues long. CDR1 SGHDT and CDR2 YYEEEE come from the germline V gene. The V and J ends lost 2 bases and 5 bases respectively, with 13 bases between them. The CDR3 nucleotides read TGTGCCAGCAGCTTAGGCCAAGGGGCGTATGGCTACACCTTC. Protein product: CASSLGQGAYGYTF. Together with reference TRBV5-6 and TRBJ1-2, the CDR3 gives the full variable domain: DAGVTQSPTHLIKTRGQQVTLRCSPKSGHDTVSWYQQALGQGPQFIFQYYEEEERQRGNFPDRFSGHQFPNYSSELNVNALLLGDSALYLCASSLGQGAYGYTFGSGTRLTVV.

The V call is TRBV25-1, the J call TRBJ1-1, with TRBD1 matching 7 bases. The trim removed 2 bases at V and 4 bases at J, leaving 7 bases unmatched. The CDR3 sequence is 15 residues long. Germline CDR1 and CDR2: MGHDK and SYGVNS. CDR3 region: CASSEPTGRVTEAFF. CDR3 in DNA: TGTGCCAGCAGTGAACCGACAGGGAGAGTCACTGAAGCTTTCTTT.

The chain has TRBV7-8 and TRBJ1-5; D possibly corresponds to TRBD1 (6 bases). Between the trimmed V and J ends, which lost 5 bases and 3 bases, there was a span of 11 bases. From germline, CDR1 is SGHVS and CDR2 FQNEAQ. CDR3 size: 14 residues. For the CDR3, the DNA is TGTGCCAGCAGCCCCGGACAGTACAATCAGCCCCAGCATTTT. As protein: CASSPGQYNQPQHF.

The chain couples TRBV18 to TRBJ1-2; D remains ambiguous. This CDR3 is built from 14 residues. Trimming left V 3 bases short and J 4 bases short, with 12 bases between. From germline, CDR1 is KGHSH and CDR2 LQKENI. CDR3 sequence reads: CASSPEAGTYGYTF. In DNA form, the CDR3 reads TGTGCCAGCTCACCGGAAGCCGGCACCTATGGCTACACCTTC.

This clone was detected only once. The chain uses TRBV9 and TRBJ2-2; 12 bases are a match to TRBD1. The germline gives CDR1 SGDLS, CDR2 YYNGEE. V dropped 4 bases and J dropped 5; count of bases not matched to a gene: 12. The length of the CDR3 is 18 residues. Here the CDR3 DNA reads TGTGCCAGCAGCACCGGGACAGGGGGCCGCCCGGGAACCGGGGAGCTGTTTTTT. Encoded protein: CASSTGTGGRPGTGELFF.